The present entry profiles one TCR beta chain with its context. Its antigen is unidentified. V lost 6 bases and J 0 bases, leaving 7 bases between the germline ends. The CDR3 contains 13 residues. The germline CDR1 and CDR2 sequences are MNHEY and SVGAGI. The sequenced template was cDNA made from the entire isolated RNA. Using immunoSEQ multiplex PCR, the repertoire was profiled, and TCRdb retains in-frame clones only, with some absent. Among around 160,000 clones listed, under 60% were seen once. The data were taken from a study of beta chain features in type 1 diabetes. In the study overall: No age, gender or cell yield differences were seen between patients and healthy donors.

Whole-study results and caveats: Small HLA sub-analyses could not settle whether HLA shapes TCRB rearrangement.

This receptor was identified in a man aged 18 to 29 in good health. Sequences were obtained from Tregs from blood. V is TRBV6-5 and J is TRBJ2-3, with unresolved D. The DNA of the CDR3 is TGTGCCAGCAGATACCCTAGCACAGATACGCAGTATTTT. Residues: CASRYPSTDTQYF.